Given below is one T cell receptor beta chain in context. The CDR3 covers 13 residues. The V and J ends lost 6 bases and 7 bases respectively, with 10 bases between them. Germline CDR1 and CDR2: SNHLY and FYNNEI. The data were taken from a study of T cell changes during pregnancy in multiple sclerosis. The data were produced by immunoSEQ multiplex PCR, yet TCRdb's version contains in-frame clones alone and is incomplete. The sample comprises roughly 49,000 clones, nearly 95% of which are singletons, and around 0.27% rests with the top ten. Material: CD4+ T cells from peripheral blood mononuclear cells, obtained in the second trimester of pregnancy. The sequence derives from a female donor with multiple sclerosis, enrolled in a pregnancy study. The V call is TRBV2, the J call TRBJ1-6; D ambiguous. The CDR3 region is CASRGLLNSPLHF. Written as DNA, the CDR3 is TGTGCCAGCAGAGGACTTTTGAATTCACCCCTCCACTTT.